The 31 T cell receptor beta chains presented below share a single source sample, sequenced in a study of T cell repertoires in cytomegalovirus infection. In TCRdb, the reads were re-called with MiXCR into one record per CDR3 protein. The table has almost 550,000 distinct CDR3 sequences, about 15% seen once. Sequenced: CD8+ T cells from PBMCs. Every receptor here comes from a human donor in good health (CMV status not recorded). Some clones in this sample may be carry-over from other donors' samples.

The table lists this clonotype with many counts. The rearrangement joins TRBV4-1 to TRBJ1-2; D remains ambiguous. Germline assignment: CDR1 MGHRA and CDR2 YSYEKL. Trimming shortened V by 0 bases and J by 0 bases, and 11 bases separated the two germline ends. The CDR3 extends over 16 amino acids. The CDR3 coding sequence is TGCGCCAGCAGCCAAGATCCCAGTTTAGCTAACTATGGCTACACCTTC. Translated, it gives CASSQDPSLANYGYTF.

This clonotype has a count of ten or more. The V and J genes are TRBV6-1 and TRBJ1-1, with 8 bases lining up with TRBD1. The germline V gene encodes CDR1 MNHNS and CDR2 SASEGT. The CDR3 is made up of 16 amino acids. With V trimmed by 1 base and J by 1 base, 5 bases remained unmatched. The CDR3 loop is CASSEVRGHSNTEAFF. The CDR3 DNA is TGTGCCAGCAGTGAAGTCAGGGGGCATTCGAACACTGAAGCTTTCTTT.

This clonotype was seen many times. This chain uses TRBV10-3 with TRBJ1-2; D is unresolved. The CDR3 contains 17 residues. Deletions cut 7 bases from V and 2 bases from J, with 23 bases between. Germline CDR1 and CDR2: ENHRY and SYGVKD. CDR3 loop: CAIKVYLEGDENYGYTF. DNA for the CDR3: TGTGCCATCAAGGTCTACTTAGAAGGAGATGAGAACTATGGCTACACCTTC.

The CDR3 protein is CASSPPDLTDTQYF. The CDR3 DNA sequence: TGCGCCAGCAGCCCCCCAGACCTCACAGATACGCAGTATTTT. The chain employs TRBV4-1 and TRBJ2-3; D remains unclear. The V and J ends lost 4 bases and 2 bases respectively, with 10 bases between them. This CDR3 comprises 14 residues. The germline V gene encodes CDR1 MGHRA and CDR2 YSYEKL.

This sequence joins TRBV2 and TRBJ1-1; no definite D call. The V gene lost 3 bases and the J gene lost 6 bases, with 8 bases spanning the gap. Germline lookup yields CDR1 SNHLY and CDR2 FYNNEI. CDR3 length: 12 residues. CDR3 nucleotide sequence: TGTGCCAGCAGTGATGCGCTCCCTGAAGCTTTCTTT. It yields the protein CASSDALPEAFF.

This clonotype was picked up a small number of times. The chain has TRBV9 and TRBJ2-7; 7 positions agree with TRBD2. Germline V gene data show CDR1 as SGDLS and CDR2 as YYNGEE. The CDR3 is made up of 15 amino acids. Losses at the gene ends were 4 bases for V and 4 bases for J; bases not matched to a gene: 11. The CDR3: CASSPEELALYEQYF. DNA of the CDR3: TGTGCCAGCAGCCCCGAAGAACTAGCGCTTTACGAGCAGTACTTC.

This clonotype was seen only a few times. This chain uses TRBV6-1 with TRBJ2-1; 8 nucleotides align to TRBD2. Germline V gene sequence: CDR1 MNHNS, CDR2 SASEGT. This CDR3 contains 15 residues. V was clipped by 4 bases and J by 2 bases; unmatched bases: 4. The CDR3 nucleotides read TGTGCCAGCAGTGGGGGACTAGAGCCCTACAATGAGCAGTTCTTC. It is translated as CASSGGLEPYNEQFF.

On this clonotype: Just one base apart from a much larger clone, this may be a read error. The chain links TRBV12-3 or TRBV12-4 to TRBJ1-1; 9 nucleotides line up with TRBD1. CDR3 length equals 13 residues. This chain's CDR3 is CASHRGLGTEDFF. In DNA form, the CDR3 reads TGTGCCAGCCACAGGGGGCTAGGCACTGAAGATTTCTTT.

V is TRBV5-1 and J is TRBJ2-1; 12 bases fit TRBD1. Germline V CDR1 and CDR2: SGHRS, YFSETQ. The CDR3 sequence is 15 residues long. V lost 3 bases to trimming and J lost 8 bases; unmatched junction nucleotides: 6. This chain's CDR3 is CASSYGTGGVDEQFF. The DNA of the CDR3 is TGCGCCAGCAGCTACGGGACAGGGGGCGTGGATGAGCAGTTCTTC.

V and J are TRBV6-6 and TRBJ2-5; TRBD2 agrees at 7 bases. Germline V CDR1 and CDR2: MNHNY, SVGAGI (reference sequence). The CDR3 runs to 15 residues. J lost 5 bases, V lost 0 bases, and 6 bases had no gene match. CDR3 sequence: CASSYSGGSRETQYF. CDR3 bases: TGTGCCAGCAGTTACTCGGGGGGGAGCCGGGAGACCCAGTACTTC.

This clonotype was observed a handful of times. This chain's CDR3 is CASSFLHPGGAKNIQYF. The CDR3 bases are TGTGCCAGCAGCTTCCTTCACCCGGGTGGAGCCAAAAACATTCAGTACTTC. The V call is TRBV13, the J call TRBJ2-4; D is uncertain. CDR1 PRHDT and CDR2 FYEKMQ come from the germline V gene (reference sequence). The CDR3 totals 17 residues. Trimming shortened V by 3 bases and J by 0 bases, and 15 bases separated the two germline ends.

The gene calls are TRBV25-1 and TRBJ1-1, with no clear D. The CDR3 loop spans 15 amino acids. Deletions cut 3 bases from V and 1 base from J, with 12 bases between. Germline V gene sequence: CDR1 MGHDK, CDR2 SYGVNS. As DNA, the CDR3 is TGTGCCAGCAGTGATTACCGCGGGGAGAACACTGAAGCTTTCTTT. This codes for CASSDYRGENTEAFF. Drawing the rest from reference TRBV25-1 and TRBJ1-1, the complete variable domain is EADIYQTPRYLVIGTGKKITLECSQTMGHDKMYWYQQDPGMELHLIHYSYGVNSTEKGDLSSESTVSRIRTEHFPLTLESARPSHTSQYLCASSDYRGENTEAFFGQGTRLTVV.

The sample holds one count of this clonotype. The chain links TRBV12-3 or TRBV12-4 to TRBJ1-2; D perhaps matches TRBD1 (6 bases). Trimming removed 5 bases at V and 1 base at J, with 17 bases between. The CDR3 is 16 amino acids. CDR3 sequence (DNA): TGTGCCAGCAGTAGCCCCTACAGGGAGTATAACTATGGCTACACCTTC. Translating it yields CASSSPYREYNYGYTF.

The CDR3 region has the DNA TGTGCCAGCAGCTCCGTTCCCACAGGGGCTCTACACGAGCAGTACTTC. This encodes CASSSVPTGALHEQYF. This chain links TRBV3-1 with TRBJ2-7; 7 nucleotides line up with TRBD1. Trimming took 5 bases from V and 5 from J; bases not matched to a gene: 15. The CDR3 consists of 16 residues. The germline V gene encodes CDR1 LGHDT and CDR2 YNNKEL (reference sequence).

In this sample, this clonotype turned up many times. The rearrangement joins TRBV6-1 to TRBJ1-4; D call uncertain. V dropped 2 bases and J dropped 7 bases, with 17 bases sitting between them. CDR1 is MNHNS, CDR2 SASEGT, per germline. The CDR3 sequence is 16 residues long. Written as DNA, the CDR3 is TGTGCCAGCAGTGAATTAGTCGGCGCAGGCGGTGAAAAACTGTTTTTT. Translating gives CASSELVGAGGEKLFF.

As regards this clonotype: A much more abundant neighbour one base away suggests this may be a read error. The chain recombines TRBV25-1 with TRBJ2-1, with no clear D. From germline, CDR1 is MGHDK and CDR2 SYGVNS. The CDR3 is 15 amino acids. CDR3 sequence reads: CSSSVGFSSYNEQFF. CDR3 sequence (DNA): TGTTCCAGCAGTGTAGGCTTTAGCTCCTACAATGAGCAGTTCTTC.

The table lists this clonotype with many counts. The rearrangement joins TRBV7-9 to TRBJ1-2, with TRBD1 matching 12 bases. After removal of 5 bases from V and 7 bases from J, the junction contained 11 bases not matched to a gene. Germline V gene lookup returns CDR1 SEHNR and CDR2 FQNEAQ (reference sequence). The length of the CDR3 is 16 residues. The CDR3 nucleotides read TGTGCCAGCAGCGAACCTCCGGGACAGGGGGCAGGTGGCTACACCTTC. Translation: CASSEPPGQGAGGYTF.

The chain combines TRBV9 with TRBJ1-2, with 12 bases fitting TRBD1. V was clipped by 3 bases and J by 4 bases; unmatched bases: 4. This CDR3 spans 15 amino acids. The germline V gene encodes CDR1 SGDLS and CDR2 YYNGEE. CDR3: CASSAGTGGGYGYTF. Here the CDR3 DNA reads TGTGCCAGCAGCGCTGGGACAGGGGGCGGCTATGGCTACACCTTC.

Comments on this clonotype: A much larger clone differs from this one at a single base, so this may be a read error. V is TRBV6-1 and J is TRBJ2-5; 7 positions agree with TRBD2. Germline V lookup: CDR1 MNHNS, CDR2 SASEGT. V lost 4 bases and J lost 6; bases outside the gene matches: 8. This CDR3 has 14 residues. The CDR3 DNA is TGTGCCAGCAGTGTGCGCGGGAGAGGGAAGACCCAGTACTTC. Protein sequence: CASSVRGRGKTQYF.

This clonotype was seen many times. The chain links TRBV27 to TRBJ2-1; TRBD2 aligns across 10 bases. With 3 bases clipped from V and 2 bases from J, the junction kept 7 bases outside the gene matches. CDR3 length: 17 amino acids. CDR1 and CDR2 (germline): MNHEY, SMNVEV (reference sequence). This CDR3 reads CASSFSGLADPYNEQFF. The CDR3 DNA is TGTGCCAGCAGTTTTAGTGGACTAGCGGACCCCTACAATGAGCAGTTCTTC.

CDR3 in amino acids: CASSIWTSLIDQTGELFF. DNA of the CDR3: TGTGCCAGCAGCATCTGGACAAGCCTAATTGATCAAACCGGGGAGCTGTTTTTT. This chain links TRBV5-6 with TRBJ2-2, with D perhaps TRBD1 (5 bases). CDR1 is SGHDT and CDR2 is YYEEEE in the germline V gene. This CDR3 region has 18 residues. The germline V and J ends were trimmed by 4 bases and 5 bases, with 24 bases remaining between them.

The chain is built from TRBV15 and TRBJ2-1; D is undetermined. Trimming took 3 bases from V and 4 from J, leaving 4 bases between them. This CDR3 is built from 12 residues. CDR1 LNHNV and CDR2 YYDKDF come from the germline V gene (reference sequence). Here the CDR3 DNA reads TGTGCCACCAGCAGGGAATACAATGAGCAGTTCTTC. Its protein product is CATSREYNEQFF.

V and J are TRBV4-1 and TRBJ1-1, with a possible D match to TRBD1 (5 bases). The CDR3 consists of 15 residues. Germline CDR1 MGHRA, CDR2 YSYEKL. Trimming cost V 0 bases and J 1 base, with 9 bases left between them. The CDR3 DNA reads TGCGCCAGCAGCCAAGAATGGGGCAAGAACACTGAAGCTTTCTTT. Its protein is CASSQEWGKNTEAFF.

This clonotype was seen only a few times. The CDR3 nucleotides are TGTGCCAGCGGACAGGGAGGAAACACCATATATTTT. Translating it yields CASGQGGNTIYF. The chain carries TRBV28 and TRBJ1-3, with 8 bases aligning to TRBD1. The CDR3 runs 12 residues. The V and J ends lost 8 bases and 4 bases, in that order; junction bases with no gene match: 1. The germline V gene has CDR1 MDHEN and CDR2 SYDVKM.

The gene calls are TRBV5-1 and TRBJ2-7, with D maybe TRBD1 (5 bases). Between the trimmed V and J ends, which lost 3 bases and 3 bases, there was a span of 16 bases. CDR3 length: 15 residues. Per germline, CDR1 SGHRS and CDR2 YFSETQ. CDR3 sequence (DNA): TGCGCCAGCAGCTCGGAACCGGACAAGTTCTACGAGCAGTACTTC. Its protein is CASSSEPDKFYEQYF.

This clonotype was recorded many times. V usage is TRBV7-2 and J usage is TRBJ1-2, with 10 bases that match TRBD1. The CDR3 contains 17 residues. V was clipped by 1 base and J by 0 bases; unmatched bases: 5. The V gene's germline CDR1 is SGHTA and CDR2 FQGNSA. The CDR3 sequence: CASSLDRDRGSNYGYTF. CDR3 in DNA: TGTGCCAGCAGCTTAGATAGGGACAGGGGTTCTAACTATGGCTACACCTTC.

This clonotype was recorded at least ten times. The V gene is TRBV4-1, the J gene TRBJ1-5; maybe TRBD1 (5 bases). There are 13 residues in the CDR3. CDR1 and CDR2 from the germline V gene are MGHRA and YSYEKL. V dropped 5 bases and J dropped 7 bases, with 12 bases sitting between them. In DNA, the CDR3 is TGCGCCAGCAGCGGGGGTCTGGGGCAGCCCCAGCATTTT. Its protein product is CASSGGLGQPQHF.

This clonotype was seen ten or more times. This chain joins TRBV11-2 and TRBJ2-1, with 7 bases matching TRBD2. V trimming: 1 base; J trimming: 4 bases; junction bases outside the gene matches: 10. This CDR3 comprises 17 residues. Germline V gene data show CDR1 as SGHAT and CDR2 as FQNNGV. The CDR3 bases are TGTGCCAGCAGCTTAGGGTGGTGGCGGGGGACGTACAATGAGCAGTTCTTC. Residues: CASSLGWWRGTYNEQFF.

This clonotype was picked up many times. This sequence joins TRBV7-6 and TRBJ2-1; D may be TRBD2 (6 bases). From germline, CDR1 is SGHVS and CDR2 FNYEAQ. The CDR3 is 15 amino acids. V dropped 5 bases and J dropped 9 bases, with 20 bases sitting between them. In nucleotides, the CDR3 is TGTGCCAGCAGCCTACTAGCAGTCTCACGGAGTGAGCAGTTCTTC. It codes for CASSLLAVSRSEQFF.

This chain connects TRBV19 to TRBJ2-1, with D perhaps TRBD2 (6 bases). The CDR3 has 18 residues. Trimming removed 0 bases at V and 7 bases at J, with 22 bases between. The germline CDR1 and CDR2 sequences are LNHDA and SQIVND (reference sequence). CDR3 nucleotide sequence: TGTGCCAGTAGTATAGATCGAACCAAGGGAGGTGGGGTGAATGAGCAGTTCTTC. Encoded protein: CASSIDRTKGGGVNEQFF.

This clonotype occurred many times. The chain couples TRBV27 to TRBJ2-7; 16 nucleotides match TRBD2. Germline CDR1 and CDR2: MNHEY and SMNVEV (reference sequence). V dropped 3 bases and J dropped 4; count of bases not matched to a gene: 3. This CDR3 comprises 16 residues. CDR3 in DNA: TGTGCCAGCAGTTTGGGACTAGCGGGAGGGGTTTACGAGCAGTACTTC. It translates to CASSLGLAGGVYEQYF.